This T cell receptor beta chain was captured in a study of T cells in tumors and immune-related adverse events. In its sample, this clone was seen once. Generated by immunoSEQ multiplex PCR, the TCRdb table keeps only in-frame clones and is missing some. The table records tens of thousands of clones, over 80% of them present only once. CDR1 and CDR2 (germline): SQVTM, ANQGSEA. The CDR3 length is 12 residues. Trimming shortened V by 7 bases and J by 0 bases, and 9 bases separated the two germline ends. The sample was lymph node tissue, taken from a patient treated with anti-PD-1 therapy. The source is a female donor with metastatic renal cell carcinoma. J is TRBJ1-1 and V is TRBV29-1; D gene ambiguous. The CDR3 spells CSAWTVNTEAFF. DNA for the CDR3: TGCAGCGCCTGGACGGTGAACACTGAAGCTTTCTTT.